This T cell receptor beta chain was observed in a study of blood T cell repertoires in COVID-19. The CDR3 runs to 15 residues. V lost 2 bases and J lost 0, with 8 bases in between. CDR1 SGHRS and CDR2 YFSETQ come from the germline V gene. TCRdb's copy holds only in-frame clones and misses some; the assay was immunoSEQ multiplex PCR. Here the sample spans about 170,000 clones, approximately 80% being singletons. Sequencing used peripheral blood. The chain combines TRBV5-1 with TRBJ2-2; D possibly corresponds to TRBD2 (6 bases). The TCR was taken from a woman aged 60-70 years with acute or convalescent COVID-19. In nucleotides, the CDR3 is TGCGCCAGCAGCTTCAGCGGGTCGAACACCGGGGAGCTGTTTTTT. Protein: CASSFSGSNTGELFF.